This TCR beta chain derives from a study of blood T cell repertoires in COVID-19. V lost 4 bases to trimming and J lost 8 bases; unmatched junction nucleotides: 4. Per germline, CDR1 ENHRY and CDR2 SYGVKD. The CDR3 covers 12 residues. The protocol was immunoSEQ multiplex PCR, while the TCRdb copy is restricted to in-frame clones and leaves out a portion. The sample consists of some 310,000 clones, roughly 84% of them appearing once. This clone has just a few counts. The receptor was isolated from a man aged 50 to 59 with active or convalescent COVID-19. The chain recombines TRBV10-3 with TRBJ1-2, with 7 bases identical to TRBD1. The specimen was peripheral blood. The CDR3 nucleotides read TGTGCCATCAGTGTACAGGGGAGCGGCTACACCTTC. This gives the protein CAISVQGSGYTF.